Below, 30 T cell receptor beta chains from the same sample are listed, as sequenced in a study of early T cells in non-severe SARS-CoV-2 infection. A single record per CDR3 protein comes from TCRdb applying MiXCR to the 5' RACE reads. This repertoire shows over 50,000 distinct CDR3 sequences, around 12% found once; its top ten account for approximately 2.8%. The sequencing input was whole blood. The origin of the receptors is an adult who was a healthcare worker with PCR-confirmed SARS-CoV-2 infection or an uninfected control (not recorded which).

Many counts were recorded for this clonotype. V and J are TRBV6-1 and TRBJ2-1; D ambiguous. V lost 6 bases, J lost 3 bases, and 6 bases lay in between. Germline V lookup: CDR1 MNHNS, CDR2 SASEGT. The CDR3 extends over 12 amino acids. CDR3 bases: TGTGCCAGCAGGTCATACTACAATGAGCAGTTCTTC. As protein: CASRSYYNEQFF.

The CDR3 region is CATSDSKREGFYEQYF. CDR3 DNA sequence: TGTGCCACCAGTGATAGCAAGCGGGAGGGGTTTTACGAGCAGTACTTC. V usage is TRBV24-1 and J usage is TRBJ2-7; 10 bases fit TRBD2. This CDR3 has 16 amino acids. CDR1 and CDR2 (germline): KGHDR, SFDVKD. V lost 3 bases to trimming and J lost 4 bases; unmatched junction nucleotides: 8.

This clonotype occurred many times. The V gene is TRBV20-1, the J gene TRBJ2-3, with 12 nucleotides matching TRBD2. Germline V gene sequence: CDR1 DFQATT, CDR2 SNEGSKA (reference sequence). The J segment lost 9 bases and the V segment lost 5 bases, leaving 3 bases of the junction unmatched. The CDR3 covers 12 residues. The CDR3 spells CSALLAGGTQYF. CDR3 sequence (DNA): TGCAGTGCTCTACTAGCGGGAGGCACGCAGTATTTT.

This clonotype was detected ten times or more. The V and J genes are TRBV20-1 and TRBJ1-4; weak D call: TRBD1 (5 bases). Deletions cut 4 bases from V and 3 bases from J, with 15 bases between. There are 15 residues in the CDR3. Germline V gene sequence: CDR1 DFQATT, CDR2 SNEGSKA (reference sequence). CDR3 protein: CSATQESVANEKLFF. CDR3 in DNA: TGCAGTGCTACACAGGAATCTGTGGCTAATGAAAAACTGTTTTTT.

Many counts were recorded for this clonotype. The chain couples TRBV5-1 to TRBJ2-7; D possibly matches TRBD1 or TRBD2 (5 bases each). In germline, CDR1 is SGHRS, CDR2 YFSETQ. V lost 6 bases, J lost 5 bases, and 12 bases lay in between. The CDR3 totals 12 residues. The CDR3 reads CASNGGINEQYF. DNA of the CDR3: TGCGCCAGCAATGGGGGTATCAACGAGCAGTACTTC.

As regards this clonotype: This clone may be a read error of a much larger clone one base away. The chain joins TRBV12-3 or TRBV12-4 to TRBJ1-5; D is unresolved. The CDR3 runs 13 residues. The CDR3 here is CTSSLGPFLPQHF. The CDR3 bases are TGTACCAGCAGTCTCGGACCCTTTCTGCCCCAGCATTTT.

The CDR3 DNA follows: TGTGCCAGCACCCCAGGGGGGGCCGGGGACAATGAGCAGTTCTTC. As protein: CASTPGGAGDNEQFF. The chain uses TRBV28 and TRBJ2-1; either TRBD1 or TRBD2 may fit D (7 bases each). V was cut by 7 bases and J by 5 bases, with 18 bases left in between. The CDR3 consists of 15 residues. Germline V CDR1 and CDR2: MDHEN, SYDVKM. Looking up the rest from reference TRBV28 and TRBJ2-1 gives the full variable domain: DVKVTQSSRYLVKRTGEKVFLECVQDMDHENMFWYRQDPGLGLRLIYFSYDVKMKEKGDIPEGYSVSREKKERFSLILESASTNQTSMYLCASTPGGAGDNEQFFGPGTRLTVL.

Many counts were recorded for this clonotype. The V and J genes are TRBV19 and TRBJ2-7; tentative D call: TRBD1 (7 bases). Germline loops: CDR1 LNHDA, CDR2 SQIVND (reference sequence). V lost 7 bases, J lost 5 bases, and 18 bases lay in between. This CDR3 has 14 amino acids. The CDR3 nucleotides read TGTGCCAGTACCCTAAGCGGAGGGGGCCACGAGCAGTACTTC. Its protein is CASTLSGGGHEQYF.

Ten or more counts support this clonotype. DNA of the CDR3: TGTGCCAGCAGGTTGGGCGCGGGGAGCGGGGGGACAGATACGCAGTATTTT. Amino acid sequence: CASRLGAGSGGTDTQYF. The rearrangement links TRBV12-3 or TRBV12-4 to TRBJ2-3; 9 nucleotides line up with TRBD2. This CDR3 region has 17 residues. V trimming: 6 bases; J trimming: 3 bases; junction bases outside the gene matches: 13.

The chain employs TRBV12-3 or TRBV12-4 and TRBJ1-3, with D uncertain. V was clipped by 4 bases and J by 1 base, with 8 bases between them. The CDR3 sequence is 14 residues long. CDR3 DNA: TGTGCCAGCAGTTGGCGGCATTCTGGAAACACCATATATTTT. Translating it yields CASSWRHSGNTIYF.

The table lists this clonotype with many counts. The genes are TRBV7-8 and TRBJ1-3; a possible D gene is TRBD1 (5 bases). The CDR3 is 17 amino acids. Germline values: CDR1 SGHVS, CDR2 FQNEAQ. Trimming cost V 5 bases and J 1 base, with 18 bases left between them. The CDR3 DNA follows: TGTGCCAGCAGCCCCTTAATCGCAGGGTGGTCTGGAAACACCATATATTTT. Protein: CASSPLIAGWSGNTIYF.

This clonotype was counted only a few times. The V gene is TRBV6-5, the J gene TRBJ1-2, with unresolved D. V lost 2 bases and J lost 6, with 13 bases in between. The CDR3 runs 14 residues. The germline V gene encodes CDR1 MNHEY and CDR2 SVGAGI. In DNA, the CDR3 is TGTGCCAGCAGTTACAGGCCCGACTCGAATGGCTACACCTTC. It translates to CASSYRPDSNGYTF.

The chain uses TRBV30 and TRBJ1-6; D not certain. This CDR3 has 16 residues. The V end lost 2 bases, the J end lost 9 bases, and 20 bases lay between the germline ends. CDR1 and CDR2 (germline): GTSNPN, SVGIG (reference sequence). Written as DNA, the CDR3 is TGTGCCTGGAGTACCCAATCGAGTAAGACCGGTTCACCCCTCCACTTT. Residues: CAWSTQSSKTGSPLHF. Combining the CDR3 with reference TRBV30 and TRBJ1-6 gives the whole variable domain SQTIHQWPATLVQPVGSPLSLECTVEGTSNPNLYWYRQAAGRGLQLLFYSVGIGQISSEVPQNLSASRPQDRQFILSSKKLLLSDSGFYLCAWSTQSSKTGSPLHFGNGTRLTVT.

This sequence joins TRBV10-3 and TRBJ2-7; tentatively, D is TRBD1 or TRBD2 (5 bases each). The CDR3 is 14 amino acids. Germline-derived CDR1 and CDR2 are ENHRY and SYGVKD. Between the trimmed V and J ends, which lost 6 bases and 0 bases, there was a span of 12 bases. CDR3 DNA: TGTGCCATCAGAGTTCGGGACGACTCCTACGAGCAGTACTTC. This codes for CAIRVRDDSYEQYF.

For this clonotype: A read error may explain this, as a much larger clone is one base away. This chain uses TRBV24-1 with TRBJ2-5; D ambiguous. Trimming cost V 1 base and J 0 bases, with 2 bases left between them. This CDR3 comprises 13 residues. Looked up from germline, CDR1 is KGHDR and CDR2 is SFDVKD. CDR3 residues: CATSDFHQETQYF. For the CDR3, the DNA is TGTGCCACCAGTGATTTTCACCAAGAGACCCAGTACTTC.

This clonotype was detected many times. The chain's CDR3 is CAWRGRAGTGELFF. The CDR3 DNA sequence: TGTGCCTGGAGGGGGAGGGCCGGCACCGGGGAGCTGTTTTTT. The V gene is TRBV30, the J gene TRBJ2-2; 7 bases align to TRBD2. Germline CDR1 is GTSNPN and CDR2 is SVGIG (reference sequence). The CDR3 spans 14 residues. V shed 3 bases and J 4 bases; nucleotides not matched to a gene: 5. Looking up the rest from reference TRBV30 and TRBJ2-2 gives the full variable domain: SQTIHQWPATLVQPVGSPLSLECTVEGTSNPNLYWYRQAAGRGLQLLFYSVGIGQISSEVPQNLSASRPQDRQFILSSKKLLLSDSGFYLCAWRGRAGTGELFFGEGSRLTVL.

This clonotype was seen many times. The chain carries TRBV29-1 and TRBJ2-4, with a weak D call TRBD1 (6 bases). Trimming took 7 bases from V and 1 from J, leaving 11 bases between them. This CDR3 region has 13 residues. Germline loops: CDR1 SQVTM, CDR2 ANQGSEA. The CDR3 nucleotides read TGCAGCGGTTATACAGGGGCCAAAAACATTCAGTACTTC. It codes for CSGYTGAKNIQYF.

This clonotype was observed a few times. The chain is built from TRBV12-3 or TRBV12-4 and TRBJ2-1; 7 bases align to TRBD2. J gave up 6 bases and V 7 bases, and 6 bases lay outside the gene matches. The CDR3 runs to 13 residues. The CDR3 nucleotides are TGTGCCAGCATGCCGACGGGGGGCAATGAGCAGTTCTTC. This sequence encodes CASMPTGGNEQFF.

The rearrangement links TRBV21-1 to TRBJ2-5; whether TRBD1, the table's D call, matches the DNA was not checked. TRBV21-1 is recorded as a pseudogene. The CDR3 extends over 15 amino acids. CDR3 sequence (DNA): TGTGCCCGCCCCCTAGGGAGTTATGGCTTGGAGACCCAGTACTTC. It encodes CARPLGSYGLETQYF.

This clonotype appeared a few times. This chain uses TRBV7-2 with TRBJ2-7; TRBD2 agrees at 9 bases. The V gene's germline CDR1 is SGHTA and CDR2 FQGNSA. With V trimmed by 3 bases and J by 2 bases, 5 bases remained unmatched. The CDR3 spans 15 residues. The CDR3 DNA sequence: TGTGCCAGCAGCTTTATGGGCGGGGGGGCCTACGAGCAGTACTTC. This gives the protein CASSFMGGGAYEQYF.

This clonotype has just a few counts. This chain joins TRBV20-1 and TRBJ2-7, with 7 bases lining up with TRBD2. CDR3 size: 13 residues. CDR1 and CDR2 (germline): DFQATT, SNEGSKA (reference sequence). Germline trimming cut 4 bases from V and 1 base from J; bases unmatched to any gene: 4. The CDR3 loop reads CSATPSGSYEQYF. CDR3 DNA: TGCAGTGCTACTCCTAGCGGATCCTACGAGCAGTACTTC.

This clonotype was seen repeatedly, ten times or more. CDR3 in DNA: TGCAGCGTTATCGTCTCGGCAGGGCGGGATACGCAGTATTTT. Protein product: CSVIVSAGRDTQYF. The chain carries TRBV29-1 and TRBJ2-3; weak D call: TRBD1 (5 bases). Trimming cost V 5 bases and J 6 bases, with 18 bases left between them. The V gene's germline CDR1 is SQVTM and CDR2 ANQGSEA. This CDR3 comprises 14 residues.

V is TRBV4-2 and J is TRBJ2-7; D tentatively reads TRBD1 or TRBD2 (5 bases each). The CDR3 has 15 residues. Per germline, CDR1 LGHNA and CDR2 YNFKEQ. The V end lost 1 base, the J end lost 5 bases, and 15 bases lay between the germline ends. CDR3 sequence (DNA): TGTGCCAGCAGCCAAGTCTCTAGTTTGGGGGACGAGCAGTACTTC. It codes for CASSQVSSLGDEQYF.

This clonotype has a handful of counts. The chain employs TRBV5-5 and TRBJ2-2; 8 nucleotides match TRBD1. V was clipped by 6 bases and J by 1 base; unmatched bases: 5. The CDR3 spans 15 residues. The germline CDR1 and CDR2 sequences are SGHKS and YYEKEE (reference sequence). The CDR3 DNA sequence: TGTGCCAGCACCGGGACAGGAGTGAACACCGGGGAGCTGTTTTTT. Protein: CASTGTGVNTGELFF.

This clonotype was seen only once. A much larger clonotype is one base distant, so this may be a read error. The CDR3 region is CASSLGGTGSPLNF. For the CDR3, the DNA is TGTGCCAGCAGCTTAGGGGGGACGGGATCACCCCTCAACTTT. The rearrangement joins TRBV7-9 to TRBJ1-6; TRBD1 is a possible D gene (5 bases). The germline gives CDR1 SEHNR, CDR2 FQNEAQ (reference sequence). This CDR3 has 14 amino acids.

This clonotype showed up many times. In DNA, the CDR3 is TGCAGCGTAAGCGGACAGTCCGCGAACACCGGGGAGCTGTTTTTT. It encodes CSVSGQSANTGELFF. The chain links TRBV29-1 to TRBJ2-2; D might be TRBD1 (6 bases). The V end was cut by 6 bases, the J end by 0 bases, with 14 bases between. Germline V gene data show CDR1 as SQVTM and CDR2 as ANQGSEA. This CDR3 region has 15 residues.

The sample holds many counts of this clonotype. This CDR3 reads CASSEVGNQPQHF. In nucleotides, the CDR3 is TGTGCCAGCAGTGAAGTGGGCAATCAGCCCCAGCATTTT. The chain recombines TRBV6-1 with TRBJ1-5; D gene unclear. The V gene lost 1 base and the J gene lost 2 bases, with 3 bases spanning the gap. The CDR3 is made up of 13 amino acids. Germline V gene lookup returns CDR1 MNHNS and CDR2 SASEGT.

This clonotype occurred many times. The CDR3 coding sequence is TGTGCCAGCTCACCAAGTAGGGACAATAAAGCTTTCTTT. It translates to CASSPSRDNKAFF. This rearrangement joins TRBV18 to TRBJ1-1, with a possible D match to TRBD1 (6 bases). V shed 2 bases and J shed 9 bases, with 13 bases lying between them. Per the germline V gene, CDR1 is KGHSH and CDR2 is LQKENI. The CDR3 has 13 residues.

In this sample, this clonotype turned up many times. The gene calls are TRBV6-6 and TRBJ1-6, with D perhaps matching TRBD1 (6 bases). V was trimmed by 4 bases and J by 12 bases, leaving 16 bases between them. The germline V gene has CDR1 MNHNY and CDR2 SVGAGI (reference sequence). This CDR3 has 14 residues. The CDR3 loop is CASSSTRGLGPLHF. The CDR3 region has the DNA TGTGCCAGCAGTTCGACACGGGGGCTTGGACCCCTCCACTTT.

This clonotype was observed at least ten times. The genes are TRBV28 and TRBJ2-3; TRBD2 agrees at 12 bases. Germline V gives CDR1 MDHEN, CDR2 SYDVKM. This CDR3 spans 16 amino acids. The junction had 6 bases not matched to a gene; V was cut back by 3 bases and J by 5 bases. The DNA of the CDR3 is TGTGCCAGCAGTTTGACTAGCGGGAGAGATGGAGATACGCAGTATTTT. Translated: CASSLTSGRDGDTQYF.